These T cell receptor beta chains were read from a single sample in a study of metastatic and nonmetastatic thyroid tumors. Using MiXCR, TCRdb reanalyzed the PCR reads. The profile covers about 93,000 clones, with approximately 12% appearing a single time and about 10% taken by the ten largest. Specimen: blood. These receptors came from a female donor with papillary thyroid cancer or a benign thyroid nodule (not recorded which). Some clones in this sample may be carry-over from other donors' samples. Both conserved end residues are part of each CDR3. The D gene is left open where the match is weak. The size entry is marked missing in some rows and otherwise reads once, few, many or a size class.

many	14	TRBJ2-1	TRBV15	TRBD2	CATSRGGAYNEQFF	TGTGCCACCAGCAGGGGGGGGGCCTACAATGAGCAGTTCTTC
many	15	TRBJ2-7	TRBV30	TRBD1	CAWNQPGTGTYEQYF	TGTGCCTGGAACCAACCCGGGACAGGCACCTACGAGCAGTACTTC
many	15	TRBJ2-1	TRBV9	TRBD2	CASSGTSGVWDEQFF	TGTGCCAGCAGCGGGACTAGCGGGGTGTGGGATGAGCAGTTCTTC
-	18	TRBJ2-1	TRBV11-2	TRBD2	CASSRIPGRAGVVNEQFF	TGTGCCAGCAGCCGAATCCCGGGACGAGCGGGAGTGGTCAATGAGCAGTTCTTC
many	11	TRBJ1-2	TRBV29-1	-	CSVQGSFGYTF	TGCAGCGTTCAGGGTTCCTTTGGCTACACCTTC
many	14	TRBJ2-2	TRBV28	-	CASRAQGNTGELFF	TGTGCCAGCAGAGCACAGGGGAACACCGGGGAGCTGTTTTTT
many	14	TRBJ2-5	TRBV28	TRBD1	CASSPQGAGETQYF	TGTGCCAGCAGCCCCCAGGGGGCAGGGGAGACCCAGTACTTC
many	16	TRBJ2-1	TRBV6-2/TRBV6-3	TRBD2	CASSYSTTSVYNEQFF	TGTGCCAGCAGTTACTCTACGACTAGCGTTTACAATGAGCAGTTCTTC
-	14	TRBJ2-6	TRBV19	TRBD1	CASRTGHGANVLTF	TGTGCCAGTAGGACAGGGCATGGGGCAAACGTCCTGACTTTC
many	12	TRBJ2-7	TRBV2	TRBD2	CASNGEGYEQYF	TGTGCCAGCAATGGGGAGGGCTACGAGCAGTACTTC
many	13	TRBJ1-1	TRBV28	-	CASSLSVNTEAFF	TGTGCCAGCAGTTTATCAGTGAACACTGAAGCTTTCTTT
many	11	TRBJ2-5	TRBV6-2/TRBV6-3	-	CATKTQETQYF	TGTGCTACGAAGACGCAAGAGACCCAGTACTTC
many	13	TRBJ2-5	TRBV7-9	-	CASSPFLGETQYF	TGTGCCAGCAGCCCATTCCTTGGCGAGACCCAGTACTTC
many	14	TRBJ1-5	TRBV15	-	CATSIGVYDQPQHF	TGTGCCACCAGCATAGGGGTATACGATCAGCCCCAGCATTTT